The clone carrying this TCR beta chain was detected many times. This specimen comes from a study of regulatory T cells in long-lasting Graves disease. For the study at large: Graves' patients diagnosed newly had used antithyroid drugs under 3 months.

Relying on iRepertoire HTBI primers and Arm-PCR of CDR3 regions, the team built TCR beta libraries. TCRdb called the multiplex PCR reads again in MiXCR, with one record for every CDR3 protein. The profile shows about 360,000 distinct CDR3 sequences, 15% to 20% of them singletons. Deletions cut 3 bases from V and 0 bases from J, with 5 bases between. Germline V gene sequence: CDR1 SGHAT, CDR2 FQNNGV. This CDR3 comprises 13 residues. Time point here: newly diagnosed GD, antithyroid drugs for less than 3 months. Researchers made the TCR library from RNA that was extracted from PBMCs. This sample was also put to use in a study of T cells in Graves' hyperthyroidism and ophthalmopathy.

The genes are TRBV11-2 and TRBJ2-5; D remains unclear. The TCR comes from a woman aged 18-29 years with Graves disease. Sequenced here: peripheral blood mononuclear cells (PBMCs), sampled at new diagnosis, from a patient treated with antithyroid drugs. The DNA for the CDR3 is TGTGCCAGCAGCTTCAGATACCAAGAGACCCAGTACTTC. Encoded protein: CASSFRYQETQYF.